What follows describes a single T cell receptor (beta chain). This sample stems from a study of control samples from healthy donors and cancer patients. Here immunoSEQ multiplex PCR was the method, and the copy in TCRdb shows in-frame clones only, minus some. The table lists about 12,000 clones, around 94% of them singletons, with roughly 27% in the top ten. The CDR3 has 18 amino acids. The V segment lost 4 bases and the J segment 5 bases; nucleotides outside the gene matches: 13. Germline V lookup: CDR1 ENHRY, CDR2 SYGVKD. The genes are TRBV10-3 and TRBJ2-2; TRBD1 agrees at 10 bases. The origin of this receptor is a man aged 65 to 79 with head and neck cancer. Sequencing was performed on PBMCs. CDR3 sequence: CAISARRQGAGATGELFF. As DNA, the CDR3 is TGTGCCATCAGTGCCCGCCGACAGGGGGCAGGAGCAACCGGGGAGCTGTTTTTT.